The T cell receptor (beta chain) under discussion was sequenced for a study of blood T cell repertoires in COVID-19. Study information: The study drew acute and convalescent COVID-19 samples from the United States, Italy and Spain.

The data were produced by immunoSEQ multiplex PCR, yet TCRdb's version contains in-frame clones alone and is incomplete. In the table there are some 150,000 clones, 70% to 85% of which are singletons. The ends were cut back, 0 bases at V and 0 bases at J, with 12 bases in the middle. This CDR3 is built from 18 residues. Per the germline V gene, CDR1 is MGHRA and CDR2 is YSYEKL. What was sequenced was peripheral blood. This TCR was sampled from a woman aged 55-69 years with acute or convalescent COVID-19. This rearrangement joins TRBV4-1 to TRBJ1-6; D remains unclear. For the CDR3, the DNA is TGCGCCAGCAGCCAAGATGCGCCCGGGAGCTCCTATAATTCACCCCTCCACTTT. Translated: CASSQDAPGSSYNSPLHF.